The next 23 T cell receptor beta chains were all read from a single sample in a study of CD8 T cells in ankylosing spondylitis. A single record per CDR3 protein comes from TCRdb applying MiXCR to the 5' RACE reads. The sample contains some 87,000 distinct CDR3 sequences, 7.5% to 9% of which appear only once. Material: blood, either unsorted or a sorted T cell fraction (not recorded which). These receptors all stem from a male donor with ankylosing spondylitis or in good health (not recorded which).

This chain links TRBV27 with TRBJ1-3; D is perhaps TRBD1 (5 bases). Between the trimmed V and J ends, which lost 6 bases and 0 bases, there was a span of 12 bases. The CDR3 extends over 15 amino acids. Germline V gene sequence: CDR1 MNHEY, CDR2 SMNVEV (reference sequence). This chain's CDR3 is CASRPDGGSGNTIYF. The CDR3 DNA follows: TGTGCCAGCAGACCGGACGGGGGCTCTGGAAACACCATATATTTT.

This clonotype came up many times. As DNA, the CDR3 is TGTGCCAGCACTTATTCTTCTCAGCCCCAGCATTTT. This gives the protein CASTYSSQPQHF. The chain combines TRBV12-3 or TRBV12-4 with TRBJ1-5, with unresolved D. The V and J ends lost 7 bases and 6 bases respectively, with 10 bases between them. CDR3 length equals 12 residues.

The sample holds many counts of this clonotype. The chain is built from TRBV7-8 and TRBJ1-1; unclear D gene. Looked up from germline, CDR1 is SGHVS and CDR2 is FQNEAQ. The CDR3 contains 13 residues. V lost 5 bases and J 3 bases, leaving 10 bases between the germline ends. CDR3 region: CASSQGRDTEAFF. DNA of the CDR3: TGTGCCAGCAGCCAAGGCCGGGACACTGAAGCTTTCTTT.

Many counts were recorded for this clonotype. The chain links TRBV27 to TRBJ2-3; TRBD1 aligns across 8 bases. The J segment lost 8 bases and the V segment lost 2 bases, leaving 9 bases of the junction unmatched. Germline lookup yields CDR1 MNHEY and CDR2 SMNVEV (reference sequence). The CDR3 loop spans 15 amino acids. Here the CDR3 DNA reads TGTGCCAGCAGTTTAAGGGACAGGCTAGGAGGTACGCAGTATTTT. Translating it yields CASSLRDRLGGTQYF.

This clonotype came up many times. The V gene is TRBV12-3 or TRBV12-4, the J gene TRBJ2-7, with 8 bases that match TRBD1. V dropped 6 bases and J dropped 7; count of bases not matched to a gene: 11. The CDR3 totals 14 residues. The CDR3 region is CASRTDRVVTEQYF. In nucleotides, the CDR3 is TGTGCCAGCAGGACGGACAGGGTAGTAACGGAGCAGTACTTC.

This clonotype has ten or more counts. The CDR3 loop reads CASSEQNTEQYF. Here the CDR3 DNA reads TGTGCCAGCAGTGAACAGAACACCGAGCAGTACTTC. The rearrangement links TRBV6-1 to TRBJ2-7; no definite D call. Germline assignment: CDR1 MNHNS and CDR2 SASEGT. The CDR3 has 12 amino acids. V was shortened by 2 bases and J by 6 bases, with 8 bases between the two germline ends.

This clonotype was detected ten times or more. The chain uses TRBV5-5 and TRBJ1-2; D unresolved. The ends were cut back, 0 bases at V and 5 bases at J, with 11 bases in the middle. The length of the CDR3 is 14 residues. The germline V gene encodes CDR1 SGHKS and CDR2 YYEKEE (reference sequence). The CDR3 is CASSLGLGRYGYTF. The CDR3 region has the DNA TGTGCCAGCAGCTTGGGTCTAGGGCGGTATGGCTACACCTTC.

This clonotype was picked up a small number of times. V gene TRBV10-3 combines with J gene TRBJ2-7; D possibly corresponds to TRBD2 (6 bases). This CDR3 is 14 amino acids long. V lost 2 bases, J lost 6 bases, and 14 bases lay in between. From germline, CDR1 is ENHRY and CDR2 SYGVKD. The CDR3 loop reads CAISEDRAGLEQYF. The CDR3 DNA is TGTGCCATCAGTGAGGATCGGGCGGGGCTCGAGCAGTACTTC.

This clonotype was counted at least ten times. The chain joins TRBV4-2 to TRBJ2-6; tentatively, D is TRBD2 (5 bases). Germline loops: CDR1 LGHNA, CDR2 YNFKEQ. Trimming took off 0 bases at V and 1 base at J, with 7 bases between the two ends. The CDR3 extends over 16 amino acids. The CDR3: CASSQEEVSGANVLTF. The CDR3, as DNA: TGTGCCAGCAGCCAAGAGGAGGTTTCTGGGGCCAACGTCCTGACTTTC.

Note on this clonotype: A junction end diverges from the germline sequence, so it may reflect a read error. The chain employs TRBV7-7 and TRBJ2-5, with D perhaps matching TRBD1 or TRBD2 (5 bases each). Per the germline V gene, CDR1 is SSHAT and CDR2 is FNYEAQ (reference sequence). CDR3 length equals 14 residues. The CDR3 bases are TGTGCTAGCAGCCCTGGGGCTAGAGGGGAGACCCAGTACTTC. Translated: CASSPGARGETQYF.

This clonotype was counted at least ten times. For the CDR3, the DNA is TGTGCCATCAGGAAAACAGGGGTGTATCAAGAGACCCAGTACTTC. Amino acids: CAIRKTGVYQETQYF. V and J are TRBV10-3 and TRBJ2-5; 7 bases align to TRBD1. The germline CDR1 and CDR2 sequences are ENHRY and SYGVKD. Trimming at V came to 6 bases and at J to 2 bases, leaving 9 bases not matched to a gene. The CDR3 has 15 amino acids.

This clonotype occurred many times. This sequence joins TRBV7-2 and TRBJ1-5; D call uncertain. The CDR3 spans 13 residues. Germline loops: CDR1 SGHTA, CDR2 FQGNSA. V was trimmed by 3 bases and J by 6 bases, leaving 9 bases between them. The CDR3 reads CASSFIGSQPQHF. CDR3 in DNA: TGTGCCAGCAGCTTCATAGGGAGTCAGCCCCAGCATTTT.

The CDR3 DNA reads as TGTGCCAGTAGTGACCCCGGGACTAGCGGGGGAAACACCGGGGAGCTGTTTTTT. This translates into CASSDPGTSGGNTGELFF. The chain is built from TRBV19 and TRBJ2-2; 14 bases align to TRBD2. Germline lookup yields CDR1 LNHDA and CDR2 SQIVND (reference sequence). V shed 5 bases, J shed 2 bases, and the junction held 7 bases outside the gene matches. CDR3 length: 18 amino acids.

The V call is TRBV18, the J call TRBJ2-5; maybe TRBD2 (5 bases). Germline CDR1 KGHSH, CDR2 LQKENI. The V gene lost 2 bases and the J gene lost 3 bases, with 10 bases spanning the gap. The CDR3 has 14 residues. The CDR3, as DNA: TGTGCCAGCTCACCAGCGTACGGGGAAGAGACCCAGTACTTC. Translated: CASSPAYGEETQYF.

This clonotype was observed many times. V is TRBV28 and J is TRBJ2-5; a possible D gene is TRBD1 (5 bases). The CDR3 spans 14 residues. Trimming removed 6 bases at V and 1 base at J, with 12 bases between. Germline-derived CDR1 and CDR2 are MDHEN and SYDVKM. The CDR3 is CASSRQSLQETQYF. The CDR3 DNA reads TGTGCCAGCAGCCGACAGAGCCTCCAAGAGACCCAGTACTTC. The complete variable domain, with remaining parts taken from reference TRBV28 and TRBJ2-5, reads DVKVTQSSRYLVKRTGEKVFLECVQDMDHENMFWYRQDPGLGLRLIYFSYDVKMKEKGDIPEGYSVSREKKERFSLILESASTNQTSMYLCASSRQSLQETQYFGPGTRLLVL.

This clonotype was counted many times. The CDR3 loop reads CSVVGQWEAFF. The CDR3 DNA reads as TGCAGCGTTGTGGGACAGTGGGAAGCTTTCTTT. The rearrangement links TRBV29-1 to TRBJ1-1; 7 bases line up with TRBD1. Germline V gene lookup returns CDR1 SQVTM and CDR2 ANQGSEA. Trimming took 4 bases from V and 8 from J; bases not matched to a gene: 4. The CDR3 has 11 amino acids.

In this sample, this clonotype turned up many times. The rearrangement uses TRBV5-1 and TRBJ2-6; the D gene is possibly TRBD2 (5 bases). The CDR3 sequence is 15 residues long. From germline, CDR1 is SGHRS and CDR2 YFSETQ. V gave up 7 bases and J gave up 0 bases, with 11 bases separating them. The CDR3 loop is CASSTGDSGANVLTF. The CDR3 region has the DNA TGCGCCAGCTCTACCGGGGACTCTGGGGCCAACGTCCTGACTTTC.

The table lists this clonotype with many counts. CDR3 loop: CASSLTTAPPQYF. CDR3 DNA sequence: TGTGCCAGCAGCTTGACGACAGCCCCTCCGCAGTATTTT. J is TRBJ2-3 and V is TRBV5-5; a possible D gene is TRBD1 (5 bases). V was trimmed by 1 base and J by 10 bases, leaving 13 bases between them. Germline CDR1 reads SGHKS; CDR2 reads YYEKEE (reference sequence). The CDR3 is made up of 13 amino acids. The variable domain in full, completed from reference TRBV5-5 and TRBJ2-3, reads DAGVTQSPTHLIKTRGQQVTLRCSPISGHKSVSWYQQVLGQGPQFIFQYYEKEERGRGNFPDRFSARQFPNYSSELNVNALLLGDSALYLCASSLTTAPPQYFGPGTRLTVL.

In this sample, this clonotype turned up many times. The chain is built from TRBV5-1 and TRBJ2-1; 10 bases map to TRBD2. This CDR3 comprises 15 residues. Germline CDR1 reads SGHRS; CDR2 reads YFSETQ. V lost 2 bases and J lost 2; bases outside the gene matches: 1. CDR3 sequence reads: CASSFSGGTYNEQFF. DNA of the CDR3: TGCGCCAGCAGCTTTAGCGGGGGGACCTACAATGAGCAGTTCTTC.

To note about this clonotype: One end of the junction fails to match germline, which may point to a read error. The chain links TRBV7-2 to TRBJ2-7, with 7 bases aligning to TRBD1. The germline CDR1 and CDR2 sequences are SGHTA and FQGNSA. CDR3 length: 13 residues. The CDR3 region has the DNA TGTGCCGGCAGTAGGGGACAGACCTACGAGCAGTACTTC. Its protein is CAGSRGQTYEQYF.

This clonotype was seen more than once but under ten times. The chain couples TRBV20-1 to TRBJ1-2; 7 nucleotides line up with TRBD1. Germline V gene lookup returns CDR1 DFQATT and CDR2 SNEGSKA (reference sequence). This CDR3 region has 18 residues. With 5 bases clipped from V and 0 bases from J, the junction kept 18 bases outside the gene matches. This CDR3 is CSAARQGLWTRANYGYTF. CDR3 sequence (DNA): TGCAGTGCTGCCAGACAGGGTTTGTGGACGAGAGCTAACTATGGCTACACCTTC.

This clonotype was counted only a few times. This chain connects TRBV19 to TRBJ1-2, with a weak D call TRBD1 (6 bases). Germline CDR1 is LNHDA and CDR2 is SQIVND (reference sequence). V lost 7 bases and J lost 6, with 21 bases in between. The CDR3 contains 15 residues. CDR3 sequence (DNA): TGTGCCAGTAACCCCCGGGTCGGCAGGGGTGATGGCTACACCTTC. Protein sequence: CASNPRVGRGDGYTF.

At least ten counts were recorded for this clonotype. The V and J genes are TRBV11-1 and TRBJ2-7; D possibly corresponds to TRBD1 (6 bases). The CDR3 totals 14 residues. Germline CDR1 reads SGHAT; CDR2 reads FQDESV (reference sequence). V was shortened by 4 bases and J by 3 bases, with 13 bases between the two germline ends. The CDR3 reads CASSSGQTNYEQYF. The DNA of the CDR3 is TGTGCCAGCAGCTCAGGACAGACGAACTACGAGCAGTACTTC.